This TCR beta chain appears in the sequencing data of a study of CXCR3-negative and CXCR3-positive naive CD8 T cells. Study-wide results and caveats: Relative to CXCR3-negative naive cells, CXCR3-positive naive cells had more hydrophobic TRB CDR3s.

CDR1 SGDLS and CDR2 YYNGEE come from the germline V gene. The CDR3 contains 14 residues. Remarks on this clonotype: Its antigen remains unidentified.

The TRB cDNA libraries were prepared by 5' RACE with UMI labels. Following a re-call of the 5' RACE reads, TCRdb has one entry per CDR3 protein and lacks DNA. The sample shows 50,000 to 65,000 distinct CDR3 sequences, and approximately 0.74% sits with its ten largest clones. What was sequenced was naive CXCR3+ CD8+ T cells from blood. The subset denotes: CD45RO-CCR7+CD27+CD95- naive CD8+ T cells expressing CXCR3 (TNR3+). The chain has TRBV9 and TRBJ2-7. This receptor was taken from a human donor in good health. Some clones in this sample may be carry-over from other donors' samples. The CDR3 sequence: CASSVGDYLYEQYF.